Included here is one T cell receptor beta chain sequence, with context. Its target is unknown. This entry belongs to a study of T cell responses to AZD1222 COVID-19 vaccine. The CDR3 runs to 17 residues. V shed 0 bases and J 8 bases; nucleotides not matched to a gene: 13. Germline CDR1 and CDR2: LGHNA and YSLEER. TCRdb's copy holds only in-frame clones and misses some; the assay was immunoSEQ multiplex PCR. The sample holds about 120,000 clones, over 75% seen once. The study, taken as a whole, reports: Scientists sampled the repertoires only once the peak T cell response had passed. Clonal diversity may have been underestimated, and the donors were mostly white British, with more females than males. Compared with day 0, the breadth and depth of the Spike-specific TCR repertoire rose significantly after two doses of AZD1222.

The rearrangement joins TRBV4-3 to TRBJ2-1, with TRBD2 identical over 7 bases. The sample was peripheral blood, taken on day 0 of AZD1222 vaccination. The sequence derives from an adult in good health. CDR3 loop: CASSQDSGRGVGHEQFF. The CDR3 DNA reads TGCGCCAGCAGCCAAGATAGCGGACGGGGGGTTGGCCATGAGCAGTTCTTC.